These 15 T cell receptor beta chains originate from one sample sequenced in a study of T cells in women clearing cervical HPV infection. Sequencing used immunoSEQ multiplex PCR; TCRdb keeps in-frame clones, though not all of them. This sample's table has about 21,000 clones. The sequencing input was blood buffy coat. These receptors originate from a woman aged 18-70 years with a cervical HPV16 infection that either progressed to CIN3+ or cleared (not recorded which).

A remark on this clone: The DNA ends 3 residues before the CDR3 does, and the rest of the CDR3 is filled in from the germline J gene. The rearrangement uses TRBV7-9 and TRBJ2-1; D not certain. The V and J ends lost 2 bases and 9 bases respectively, with 8 bases between them. The CDR3 spans 12 residues. CDR1 and CDR2 from the germline V gene are SEHNR and FQNEAQ (reference sequence). The DNA read from the CDR3 is TGTGCCAGCAGCTTATCTAGGCCTGAG. Protein product: CASSLSRPE. The entire CDR3 sequence reads CASSLSRPEQFF.

Details on this clone: The CDR3 extends 3 residues past the end of the read, so its final part is completed from the germline J gene. The chain has TRBV4-1 and TRBJ2-7; 9 bases match TRBD2. Germline V gene lookup returns CDR1 MGHRA and CDR2 YSYEKL. The trim removed 1 base at V and 3 bases at J, leaving 4 bases unmatched. This CDR3 has 15 residues. The CDR3 bases that were read are TGCGCCAGCAGCCAAGGGCTAGCGGGAAACTACGAG. This translates into CASSQGLAGNYE. The full CDR3 reads CASSQGLAGNYEQYF.

With regard to this clone: A read error may account for a junction end that differs from germline. Read sequence stops 3 residues before the CDR3 end, and the germline J gene provides the missing end. This chain uses TRBV7-7 with TRBJ1-5; 7 nucleotides line up with TRBD1. This CDR3 spans 15 amino acids. The germline CDR1 and CDR2 sequences are SSHAT and FNYEAQ (reference sequence). The CDR3 here is CASSKTGIAQAPQHF. The covered CDR3 bases are TGTGCTAGCAGCAAGACAGGGATCGCGCAAGCGCCC.

In the case of this clone: The CDR3 extends 3 residues past the end of the read, so its final part is completed from the germline J gene. The V and J genes are TRBV18 and TRBJ1-2; 10 bases fit TRBD1. CDR3 length equals 15 residues. Looked up from germline, CDR1 is KGHSH and CDR2 is LQKENI. This CDR3 reads CASSPSGQGSYDYTF. The CDR3 DNA, read in part, is TGTGCCAGCTCACCATCGGGACAGGGGTCTTACGAC.

The part of the CDR3 DNA that was read is TGTGCCAGCAGCCAACGTCGGACAGGGACCCACGAG. Translation gives CASSQRRTGTHE. In full, the CDR3 is CASSQRRTGTHEQYF. The V call is TRBV7-2, the J call TRBJ2-7; 8 nucleotides align to TRBD1. The read terminates 3 residues before the CDR3 end, so the remaining end is supplied by the germline J gene. The V gene's germline CDR1 is SGHTA and CDR2 FQGNSA. J was trimmed by 5 bases and V by 5 bases; bases with no gene match: 11. The CDR3 has 15 amino acids.

On this clone: Sequencing ends 3 residues short of the CDR3 end; the germline J gene provides the rest. The chain links TRBV7-3 to TRBJ2-3; tentatively, D is TRBD1 or TRBD2 (7 bases each). Trimming took 2 bases from V and 5 from J, leaving 14 bases between them. Per germline, CDR1 SGHTA and CDR2 FQGTGA. The CDR3 extends over 15 amino acids. CDR3 protein: CASSLGGGGRDTQYF. CDR3 bases read: TGTGCCAGCAGCTTAGGGGGAGGGGGCAGAGATACG. Full variable domain (outside the CDR3, taken from reference TRBV7-3 and TRBJ2-3): GAGVSQTPSNKVTEKGKYVELRCDPISGHTALYWYRQSLGQGPEFLIYFQGTGAADDSGLPNDRFFAVRPEGSVSTLKIQRTERGDSAVYLCASSLGGGGRDTQYFGPGTRLTVL.

This clone is identified as medium-sized from frequency. Read sequence stops 3 residues before the CDR3 end, and the germline J gene provides the missing end. The chain employs TRBV29-1 and TRBJ2-3, with 7 bases fitting TRBD2. CDR3 length equals 16 residues. Germline V CDR1 and CDR2: SQVTM, ANQGSEA. The trim removed 7 bases at V and 2 bases at J, leaving 15 bases unmatched. Incomplete CDR3 DNA: TGCAGCGCGCATCTGGGGGGGAGTAGCGTCACAGATACG. This codes for CSAHLGGSSVTDT. In full, the CDR3 is CSAHLGGSSVTDTQYF.

The sequenced part of the CDR3 DNA is TGTGCCAGTAGTCCTCCGGGACAGGGAGATGCAACTAATGAAAAA. It is translated as CASSPPGQGDATNEK. The whole CDR3 sequence reads CASSPPGQGDATNEKLFF. The V gene is TRBV19, the J gene TRBJ1-4, with 9 bases matching TRBD1. The read finishes 3 residues shy of the CDR3 end, and the germline J gene is used to complete it. Germline loops: CDR1 LNHDA, CDR2 SQIVND (reference sequence). The CDR3 is 18 residues long. V was clipped by 5 bases and J by 0 bases; unmatched bases: 10.

As regards this clone: The sequence runs out 3 residues before the end of the CDR3; the remainder is reconstructed from the germline J gene. The J gene is TRBJ2-3, the V gene TRBV12-3 or TRBV12-4; D is uncertain. V was trimmed by 3 bases and J by 0 bases, leaving 13 bases between them. CDR3 size: 16 residues. CDR3 sequence reads: CASSFMSITSTDTQYF. The CDR3 bases that were read are TGTGCCAGCAGTTTTATGTCAATAACTAGCACAGATACG.

In regard to this clone: The DNA ends 3 residues before the CDR3 does, and the rest of the CDR3 is filled in from the germline J gene. J is TRBJ1-2 and V is TRBV10-1; TRBD1 is a possible D gene (6 bases). This CDR3 comprises 16 residues. Germline-derived CDR1 and CDR2 are WNHNN and SYGVQD (reference sequence). The sequenced part of the CDR3 DNA is TGCGCCAGCAGTGCACGAGCGGAGACAGGCCTAGGGGGC. This gives the protein CASSARAETGLGG. The whole CDR3 sequence reads CASSARAETGLGGYTF.

As to this clone: Sequencing ends 3 residues short of the CDR3 end; the germline J gene provides the rest. This sequence joins TRBV30 and TRBJ2-5; possible D gene TRBD1, 6 bases. Trimming took off 4 bases at V and 5 bases at J, with 11 bases between the two ends. Germline V lookup: CDR1 GTSNPN, CDR2 SVGIG (reference sequence). The CDR3 extends over 12 amino acids. The part of the CDR3 DNA that was read is TGTGCCTGGACTCACAGGGCGGAGACC. Encoded protein: CAWTHRAET. In full, the CDR3 reads CAWTHRAETQYF.

About this clone: The CDR3 is cut off 3 residues early in the read; its end comes from the germline J gene. The gene calls are TRBV20-1 and TRBJ2-5; 12 nucleotides align to TRBD2. The germline gives CDR1 DFQATT, CDR2 SNEGSKA (reference sequence). With V trimmed by 3 bases and J by 4 bases, 6 bases remained unmatched. This CDR3 region has 15 residues. The CDR3 loop reads CSASSLAGGRETQYF. Incomplete CDR3 DNA: TGCAGTGCTAGTTCCCTAGCGGGAGGGCGAGAGACC.

With regard to this clone: From the germline J gene comes the end of the CDR3, since the read stops 3 residues before it. The chain recombines TRBV6-2 or TRBV6-3 with TRBJ1-5, with 7 positions matching TRBD1. This CDR3 contains 16 residues. The V segment lost 0 bases and the J segment 6 bases; nucleotides outside the gene matches: 8. Germline V gene lookup returns CDR1 MNHEY and CDR2 SVGEGT. This CDR3 reads CASSYSSTGVSQPQHF. The CDR3 DNA, read in part, is TGTGCCAGCAGTTACTCGTCTACAGGGGTCTCTCAGCCC.

As concerns this clone: The observed sequence ends 3 residues before the CDR3 terminus, with the missing tail filled in from the germline J gene. V usage is TRBV30 and J usage is TRBJ2-1; D is ambiguous. Germline CDR1 is GTSNPN and CDR2 is SVGIG (reference sequence). V lost 1 base, J lost 3 bases, and 7 bases lay in between. The CDR3 length is 13 residues. The CDR3 bases that were read are TGTGCCTGGAGTGCTTCCAGCTACAATGAG. Amino acids: CAWSASSYNE. The CDR3 in full is CAWSASSYNEQFF.

About this clone itself: The read comes to an end 3 residues before the CDR3 does, leaving the germline J gene to fill in the end. The chain carries TRBV7-2 and TRBJ1-1; 7 nucleotides line up with TRBD1. This CDR3 has 15 residues. With V trimmed by 5 bases and J by 2 bases, 8 bases remained unmatched. Germline V CDR1 and CDR2: SGHTA, FQGNSA. CDR3 DNA (partial): TGTGCCAGCAGCGTTACAGGGGTACGAAACACTGAA. This codes for CASSVTGVRNTE. The whole CDR3 is CASSVTGVRNTEAFF.